This T cell receptor (beta chain) was sequenced for a study of cytomegalovirus exposure and HLA in healthy donors. Study details: Most genotyped donors, about 81% of 300 to 400, had Caucasian-associated genetic ancestry.

Study-wide findings and caveats: In a later analysis, TCR beta V- and J-gene trimming showed a link to a missense DCLRE1C variant.

PCR employed 60 Vbeta and 13 Jbeta primers. Clones were sequenced by immunoSEQ multiplex PCR, and TCRdb holds only the in-frame ones, with some missing. The repertoire includes 55,000 to 70,000 clones, 75% to 80% of them detected once, and about 8% sits in the top ten. Turning to this clone: Its antigen is still unknown.

The clonotype was recovered from a man aged 18 to 29 in good health and CMV-seropositive. Source material: PBMCs.

CDR3: CASSLRGESNQPQHF. CDR3 nucleotides: TGTGCCAGCAGCCTTCGTGGGGAGAGCAATCAGCCCCAGCATTTT. This chain links TRBV21-1 with TRBJ1-5. TRBV21-1 is a pseudogene. This CDR3 has 15 amino acids.